Reported below is one T cell receptor (beta chain). This clonotype was counted many times. Its antigen is not yet known. Base-call qualities are not available, and no considerably larger clone is one nucleotide away. The record originates from a study of T-cell memory formation after mild COVID-19 (dated by TCRdb to about 2021). Looking at the study overall: TCR sequence clusters from the two donors were largely donor specific. The cohort comprised two young, previously healthy adult volunteers, one female and one male. T-cell clones expanding and contracting after mild COVID-19 in two donors were tracked by longitudinal TCRalpha and TCRbeta repertoire sequencing. Findings and caveats that apply to the study as a whole: The second-wave clones that peaked on day 37 were not confirmed to be SARS-CoV-2 specific. Some responding clones were found in pre-infection memory, which suggests that pre-existing cross-reactive memory T cells took part in the SARS-CoV-2 response. Clones contracting from day 15 to 85 had balanced CD4/CD8 phenotypes, while a second wave expanding from day 15 to 37 was biased towards CD4+. Contracting CD4+ clones were found mainly in CM and EM memory subsets, while CD8+ clones were enriched in EMRA. Only two mild cases were covered in the study, and larger cohorts including severe cases with pre-infection samples were considered necessary.

These reads were obtained on an Illumina NovaSeq 6000. Using 5'RACE with constant-segment primers, TCRalpha and TCRbeta cDNA libraries were constructed, with sample barcodes and unique molecular identifiers added in the process. RNA was extracted from every sample with Trizol reagent. The libraries were amplified in two PCR steps, and the second step added a second sample barcode and Illumina TruSeq adapters. Sequencing of libraries was performed on an Illumina NovaSeq with 2 x 150 bp paired-end reads. In the paper's pipeline: The reads were demultiplexed and collapsed into UMI-guided consensus sequences using migec v1.2.7. Using mixcr v2.1.11, UMI consensuses were aligned to TRA and TRB V and J templates and then assembled into clonotypes. A clonotype was counted as expanded or contracted only when both edgeR and NoisET called the clonotype significant, with the noise models trained on biological replicates. For edgeR calls, a false discovery rate-adjusted p below 0.01 and a log2 fold-change threshold of 1 were applied. As an exploratory analysis of dynamics, PCA with hierarchical clustering was applied to max-normalized trajectories of the 1000 most abundant clonotypes. Separately sequenced CD4+ and CD8+ repertoires were used to assign a CD4 or CD8 phenotype to each responding clone. TCRdb trimmed public reads at Q25 via fastp, called clones via MiXCR and kept in-frame beta chains. Each CDR3 protein appears once, grouped with its most common genes and DNA. The V and J calls here are based on TCRdb, not the publication. Recorded for this sample are 100,000 to 140,000 distinct CDR3 sequences; roughly 14% of them occurred a single time. Around 43% of the sample rests with the top ten.

Ficoll-Paque density gradient centrifugation was the method used to isolate PBMCs. The TCR comes from a man between 18 and 35 years old who had mild COVID-19 (a few samples of this study predate the infection). The sample titles of this study are shuffled in the database, so cell type and time point are left out; the donor was told from shared clones. Sequenced input: PBMCs or a T cell subset sorted from them (not recorded which).

The base sequence is TGTGCCAGCAATTGGGAGCTGAACACTGAAGCTTTCTTT. This yields the protein CASNWELNTEAFF. This sequence uses TRBV2 and TRBJ1-1, with the D gene too uncertain to name. The CDR3 runs 13 amino acids, cysteine and phenylalanine included. This entry keeps only the CDR3 DNA: 39 bases, framed from base 1. Relative to germline, V is 7 bases shorter and J is 0 bases shorter, with 9 bases between their ends. CDR1 SNHLY and CDR2 FYNNEI are derived from the germline V gene.